A selection of T cell receptor beta chains follows, all from one sample in a study of cytomegalovirus exposure and HLA in healthy donors. Sequencing used immunoSEQ multiplex PCR; TCRdb keeps in-frame clones, though not all of them. This sample carries roughly 160,000 clones, 80% to 90% of them seen once, and the ten largest clones take around 13%. Sequencing was done on a sample of PBMCs. The receptors were sampled from a woman in her forties or fifties in good health and CMV-seronegative. CDR3s include the opening cysteine and the closing phenylalanine or tryptophan. A D gene is named only where the DNA matches it firmly. Size values are once, few and many counts, or a class for expanded clones, and some rows have none.

V gene,D gene,J gene,CDR3 length,clone size,CDR3 DNA,CDR3 protein
TRBV27,.,TRBJ2-7,13,.,TGTGCCAGCAGACCACAGGGCTCCTACGAGCAGTACTTC,CASRPQGSYEQYF
TRBV19,TRBD1,TRBJ1-1,14,.,TGTGCCAGTATAGACAGGGGGCGCGTCCCTGAAGCTTTCTTT,CASIDRGRVPEAFF
TRBV4-3,TRBD2,TRBJ2-7,15,.,TGCGCCAGCAGCCAAGTTGAAGGGGAGGGGTACGAGCAGTACTTC,CASSQVEGEGYEQYF
TRBV7-8,TRBD1,TRBJ2-7,12,few,TGTGCCAGCAGCTTTGACAGGGGCGAGCAGTACTTC,CASSFDRGEQYF
TRBV28,.,TRBJ2-7,14,.,TGTGCCAGCAGACCACCGGGACAAGCCTACGAGCAGTACTTC,CASRPPGQAYEQYF
TRBV2,.,TRBJ2-5,13,.,TGTGCCAGCAGCCCCGTCGGAGGGGAGACCCAGTACTTC,CASSPVGGETQYF
TRBV27,TRBD1,TRBJ1-2,18,.,TGTGCCAGCAGTTTATATGGGACAGGGCTATCCGGTAACTATGGCTACACCTTC,CASSLYGTGLSGNYGYTF
TRBV6-6,.,TRBJ2-7,15,.,TGTGCCAGCAGTTACTACCAGGGAAGCTCCTACGAGCAGTACTTC,CASSYYQGSSYEQYF
TRBV7-7,.,TRBJ2-2,14,.,TGTGCCAGCAGCCTCACAGTGAACACCGGGGAGCTGTTTTTT,CASSLTVNTGELFF
TRBV19,.,TRBJ2-1,13,.,TGTGCCAGTAACAGCGGAGCTTTGAATGAGCAGTTCTTC,CASNSGALNEQFF
TRBV7-2,.,TRBJ2-7,14,few,TGTGCCAGCAGCCGTAACAGGGTACCGAACGAGCAGTACTTC,CASSRNRVPNEQYF
TRBV12-5,TRBD1,TRBJ2-7,17,.,TGTGCTAGTGGTCCTGCCCCCGAGACAGGGGCTGTGAGGGAGCAGTACTTC,CASGPAPETGAVREQYF
TRBV11-1,.,TRBJ2-5,14,.,TGTGCCAGCAGCCTAATATTAGCGTGGGAGACCCAGTACTTC,CASSLILAWETQYF
TRBV18,.,TRBJ2-5,14,.,TGTGCCAGCTCACCAAGTGGGGAGTCTGAGACCCAGTACTTC,CASSPSGESETQYF
TRBV28,.,TRBJ1-1,14,.,TGTGCCAGCAGGCTGGGGCAGGGGAACACTGAAGCTTTCTTT,CASRLGQGNTEAFF
TRBV29-1,TRBD2,TRBJ2-3,14,.,TGCAGCCTCAAGGGAGGGGCTAGCACAGATACGCAGTATTTT,CSLKGGASTDTQYF
TRBV6-1,.,TRBJ1-1,12,.,TGTGCCAGCAGTGCCGGACTCGTGAAAGCTTTCTTT,CASSAGLVKAFF
TRBV18,TRBD1,TRBJ2-7,16,.,TGTGCCAGCTCACCACTCTTAGGGACAGGTATCTACGAGCAGTACTTC,CASSPLLGTGIYEQYF
TRBV4-3,TRBD1,TRBJ1-2,18,.,TGCGCCAGCAGCCAGGCCGGGACAGGGGATTTGGGGGGTTATGGCTACACCTTC,CASSQAGTGDLGGYGYTF
TRBV2,TRBD2,TRBJ2-5,16,.,TGTGCCAGCAGCGACGAGGGACTAGCGGGAGGAGAGACCCAGTACTTC,CASSDEGLAGGETQYF
TRBV6-4,TRBD2,TRBJ2-3,15,few,TGTGCCAGCAGTGAAATAGCGGGCAGCACAGATACGCAGTATTTT,CASSEIAGSTDTQYF
TRBV7-9,.,TRBJ2-3,13,.,TGTGCCAGCAGCCCCCTTTCCACAGATACGCAGTATTTT,CASSPLSTDTQYF
TRBV5-4,.,TRBJ1-1,14,.,TGTGCCAGCAGCGGTCTGGGGGCGTTGACTGAAGCTTTCTTT,CASSGLGALTEAFF
TRBV29-1,TRBD1,TRBJ2-5,15,.,TGCAGCGCGGGATGGGACAGTAAATTAGGCGAGACCCAGTACTTC,CSAGWDSKLGETQYF
TRBV2,TRBD2,TRBJ2-1,14,.,TGTGCCAGCAGTCCGGGACTAGCGTACTATGAGCAGTTCTTC,CASSPGLAYYEQFF
TRBV7-9,.,TRBJ2-2,14,once,TGTGCCAGCAGCCGGACATCCAACACCGGGGAGCTGTTTTTT,CASSRTSNTGELFF
TRBV7-8,.,TRBJ1-1,18,.,TGTGCCAGCGCGACTAGGGCCGCAGGACACCGAACGGCCACTGAAGCTTTCTTT,CASATRAAGHRTATEAFF
TRBV6-1,.,TRBJ1-1,12,.,TGTGCCAGCAGTGTGCGGGATACTGAAGCTTTCTTT,CASSVRDTEAFF
TRBV6-1,.,TRBJ1-2,16,few,TGTGCCAGCAGTGAAGCGGCCGGGGGGACGCGATATGGCTACACCTTC,CASSEAAGGTRYGYTF
TRBV9,TRBD2,TRBJ2-3,19,.,TGTGCCAGCAGCTCCCCTAGGGGACTAGCGGGGGGAGGCACAGATACGCAGTATTTT,CASSSPRGLAGGGTDTQYF
TRBV5-4,.,TRBJ2-2,15,.,TGTGCCAGCAGCTTTAGTACGGCGAACACCGGGGAGCTGTTTTTT,CASSFSTANTGELFF
TRBV9,TRBD2,TRBJ2-2,18,.,TGTGCCAGCAGCGTCGGGACTAGCGGGGGGGCAGGAACCGGGGAGCTGTTTTTT,CASSVGTSGGAGTGELFF
TRBV6-6,.,TRBJ1-4,16,.,TGTGCCAGCAGTTACTCGGGGGCCCCAACTAATGAAAAACTGTTTTTT,CASSYSGAPTNEKLFF
TRBV6-5,TRBD2,TRBJ2-7,15,.,TGTGCCAGCAGTTACTCGGCGGGGGAGGCCTACAAGCAGTACTTC,CASSYSAGEAYKQYF
TRBV7-9,TRBD1,TRBJ2-7,15,.,TGTGCCAGCAGCCCAAGGACAGGGTCGAGGTACGAGCAGTACTTC,CASSPRTGSRYEQYF
TRBV7-8,TRBD1,TRBJ2-7,16,.,TGTGCCAGCAGCCGAAATCCCGAGGGGGCGACGGTCGAGCAGTACTTC,CASSRNPEGATVEQYF
TRBV28,TRBD2,TRBJ2-3,16,.,TGTGCCAGCAGTTTATGGGCTAGCGGGAGCACAGATACGCAGTATTTT,CASSLWASGSTDTQYF
TRBV6-6,.,TRBJ2-5,14,.,TGTGCCAGCAGGGGCTCCACAGTGCTGGAGACCCAGTACTTC,CASRGSTVLETQYF
TRBV4-3,.,TRBJ2-7,17,.,TGCGCCAGCAGCCAAGATCCGATGGGGCAGGGCTCCTACGAGCAGTACTTC,CASSQDPMGQGSYEQYF
TRBV7-3,.,TRBJ2-4,15,.,TGTGCCAGCAGCTTAACCCCAGGGGCCAAAAACATTCAGTACTTC,CASSLTPGAKNIQYF
TRBV28,.,TRBJ2-2,14,once,TGTGCCAGCAGCCGGAGATCGAACACCGGGGAGCTGTTTTTT,CASSRRSNTGELFF
TRBV11-2,.,TRBJ2-5,14,.,TGTGCCAGCAGCTTACAGGGGTTCCAAGAGACCCAGTACTTC,CASSLQGFQETQYF
TRBV19,TRBD2,TRBJ2-1,14,.,TGTGCCAGTAGTATGGGACTAGTCTACAATGAGCAGTTCTTC,CASSMGLVYNEQFF
TRBV9,TRBD2,TRBJ2-3,16,.,TGTGCCAGCAGCTTGACTAGCGGGGGAGGCACAGATACGCAGTATTTT,CASSLTSGGGTDTQYF
TRBV18,TRBD1,TRBJ2-7,14,.,TGTGCCAGCTCATCGGGACAGGCTAACTACGAGCAGTACTTC,CASSSGQANYEQYF
TRBV7-9,TRBD1,TRBJ1-3,13,.,TGTGCCAGCAGTTCAGGGGGTGGAAACACCATATATTTT,CASSSGGGNTIYF
TRBV7-2,TRBD2,TRBJ2-5,15,once,TGTGCCAGCAGCTTTACCGGGCGCGGGGGAGAGACCCAGTACTTC,CASSFTGRGGETQYF
TRBV10-3,TRBD1,TRBJ1-1,16,.,TGTGCCATCATTCTTCGGGACAGTAAAATGAACACTGAAGCTTTCTTT,CAIILRDSKMNTEAFF
TRBV14,TRBD1,TRBJ2-7,15,few,TGTGCCAGCAGCTCAGGGGGCCGAGGCTCCTACGAGCAGTACTTC,CASSSGGRGSYEQYF
TRBV5-4,TRBD1,TRBJ2-2,16,few,TGTGCCAGCAGCTTGGGGACAGGGGGCGATGTCGGGGAGCTGTTTTTT,CASSLGTGGDVGELFF
TRBV27,TRBD1,TRBJ1-1,16,.,TGTGCCAGCAGTTTATCGTCAAACAGGGGCGCAACCGAAGCTTTCTTT,CASSLSSNRGATEAFF
TRBV6-4,TRBD1,TRBJ2-7,17,.,TGTGCCAGCAGTGACTCGCGGACCGACAGGGGGCGTGACGAGCAGTACTTC,CASSDSRTDRGRDEQYF
TRBV11-3,TRBD1,TRBJ2-1,12,.,TGTGCCAGCAGCCATACAGGGGATGAGCAGTTCTTC,CASSHTGDEQFF
TRBV30,TRBD1,TRBJ1-2,13,.,TGTGCCTGGCGACAGGGAGGCAACTATGGCTACACCTTC,CAWRQGGNYGYTF
TRBV7-6,TRBD1,TRBJ2-7,15,.,TGTGCCAGCAGCTTATTTCCGGGACAGTCCTACGAGCAGTACTTC,CASSLFPGQSYEQYF
TRBV21-1,.,TRBJ2-5,14,.,TGTGCCAGCAGCTCGGCGGACAGGCAAGAGACCCAGTACTTC,CASSSADRQETQYF